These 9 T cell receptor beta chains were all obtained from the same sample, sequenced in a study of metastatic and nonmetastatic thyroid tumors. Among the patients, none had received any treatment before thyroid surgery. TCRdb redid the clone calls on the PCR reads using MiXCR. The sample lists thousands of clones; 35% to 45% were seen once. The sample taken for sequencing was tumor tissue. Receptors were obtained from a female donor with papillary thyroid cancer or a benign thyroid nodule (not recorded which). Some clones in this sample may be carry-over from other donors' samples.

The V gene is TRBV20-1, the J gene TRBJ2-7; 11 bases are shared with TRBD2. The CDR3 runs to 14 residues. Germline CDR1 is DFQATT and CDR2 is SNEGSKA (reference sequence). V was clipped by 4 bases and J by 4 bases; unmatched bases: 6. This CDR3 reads CSAIGLAGFYEQYF. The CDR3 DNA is TGCAGTGCTATCGGACTAGCGGGTTTTTACGAGCAGTACTTC.

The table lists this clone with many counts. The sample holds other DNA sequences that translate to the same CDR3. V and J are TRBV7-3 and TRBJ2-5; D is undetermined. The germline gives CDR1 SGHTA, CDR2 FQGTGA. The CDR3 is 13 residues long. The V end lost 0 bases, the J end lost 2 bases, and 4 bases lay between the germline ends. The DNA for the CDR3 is TGTGCCAGCAGCTTAACGGTACAAGAGACCCAGTACTTC. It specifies CASSLTVQETQYF.

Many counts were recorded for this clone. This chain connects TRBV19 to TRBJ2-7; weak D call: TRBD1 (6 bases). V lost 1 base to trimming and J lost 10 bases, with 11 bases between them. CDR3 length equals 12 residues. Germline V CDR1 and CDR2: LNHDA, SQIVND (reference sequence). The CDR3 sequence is CASSIGGHRQYF. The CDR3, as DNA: TGTGCCAGTAGTATAGGGGGACACCGCCAGTACTTC. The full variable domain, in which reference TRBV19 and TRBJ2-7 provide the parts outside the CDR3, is DGGITQSPKYLFRKEGQNVTLSCEQNLNHDAMYWYRQDPGQGLRLIYYSQIVNDFQKGDIAEGYSVSREKKESFPLTVTSAQKNPTAFYLCASSIGGHRQYFGPGTRLTVT.

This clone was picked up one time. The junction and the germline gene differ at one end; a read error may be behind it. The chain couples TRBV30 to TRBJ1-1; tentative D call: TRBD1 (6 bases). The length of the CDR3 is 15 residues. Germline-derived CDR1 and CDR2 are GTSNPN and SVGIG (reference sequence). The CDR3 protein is CALSSGAPVNTEAFF. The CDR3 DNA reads TGTGCCCTATCGTCGGGGGCGCCTGTGAACACCGAAGCTTTCTTT.

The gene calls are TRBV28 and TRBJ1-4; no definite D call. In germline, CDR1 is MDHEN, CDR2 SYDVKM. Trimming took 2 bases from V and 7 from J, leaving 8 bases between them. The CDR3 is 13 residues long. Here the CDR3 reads CASSLRRAEKLFF. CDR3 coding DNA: TGTGCCAGCAGTTTAAGGAGGGCTGAAAAACTGTTTTTT.

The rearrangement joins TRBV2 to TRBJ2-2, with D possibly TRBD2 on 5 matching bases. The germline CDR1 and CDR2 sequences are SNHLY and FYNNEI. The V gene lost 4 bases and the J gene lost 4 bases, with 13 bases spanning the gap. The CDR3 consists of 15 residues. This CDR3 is CASSGGPLLTGELFF. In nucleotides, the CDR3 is TGTGCCAGCAGTGGAGGGCCGTTGCTCACCGGGGAGCTGTTTTTT.

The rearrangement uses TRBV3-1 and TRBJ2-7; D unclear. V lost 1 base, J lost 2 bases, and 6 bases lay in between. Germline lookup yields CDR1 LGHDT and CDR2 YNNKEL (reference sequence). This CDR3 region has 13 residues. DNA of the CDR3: TGTGCCAGCAGCCAAGCTACACCCTACGAGCAGTACTTC. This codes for CASSQATPYEQYF.

The CDR3 sequence: CASRRETSSYEQFF. CDR3 sequence (DNA): TGTGCCAGCAGGAGAGAGACTAGTTCCTATGAGCAGTTCTTC. The V gene is TRBV6-1, the J gene TRBJ2-1; TRBD2 is a possible D gene (6 bases). The CDR3 is 14 amino acids. V lost 6 bases and J lost 8, with 17 bases in between. Looked up from germline, CDR1 is MNHNS and CDR2 is SASEGT.

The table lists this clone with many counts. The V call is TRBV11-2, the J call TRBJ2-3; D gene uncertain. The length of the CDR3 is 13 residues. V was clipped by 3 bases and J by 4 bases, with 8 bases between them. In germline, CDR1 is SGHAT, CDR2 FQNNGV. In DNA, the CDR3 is TGTGCCAGCAGCTTCGGGTGGCCAGATACGCAGTATTTT. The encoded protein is CASSFGWPDTQYF. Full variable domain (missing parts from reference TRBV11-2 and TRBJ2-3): EAGVAQSPRYKIIEKRQSVAFWCNPISGHATLYWYQQILGQGPKLLIQFQNNGVVDDSQLPKDRFSAERLKGVDSTLKIQPAKLEDSAVYLCASSFGWPDTQYFGPGTRLTVL.